This T cell receptor beta chain was captured in a study of pediatric ulcerative colitis. Sequencing was at survey level. Each sample received Survey-level depth of up to 500,000 reads. The assay was immunoSEQ multiplex PCR, and TCRdb's table has in-frame clones only and misses some. The data contain tens of thousands of clones, 87% of them seen just once; the ten biggest clones take up over 1.3%. CDR1 is SGHNT and CDR2 is YENEEA in the germline V gene. Between the trimmed V and J ends, which lost 2 bases and 1 base, there was a span of 18 bases. This CDR3 is 17 amino acids long. Study results and caveats: Ulcerative colitis patients shared more blood-rectal clones than controls.

Remarks on this clone: Its target is not known.

The sequenced sample consisted of blood. The J gene is TRBJ2-7, the V gene TRBV11-3; D is uncertain. The clonotype comes from a boy between 10 and 17 years old who was a control in a study of pediatric ulcerative colitis. The CDR3, as DNA: TGTGCCAGCAGCTTAAATTTCGTCTTTGCAGGTTCCTACGAGCAGTACTTC. This gives the protein CASSLNFVFAGSYEQYF.